This record looks at one T cell receptor beta chain sequence and its context. This clonotype was recorded at least ten times. What antigen it recognizes has not been identified. No base qualities exist here, and no much larger clone lies one base off it. This entry comes from a study of naive and memory T cell subsets (dated 2017 in TCRdb). Concerning the study at large: An open-source, UMI-based TCR alpha and beta sequencing pipeline was applied to sorted naive and memory peripheral blood T cell subsets. RNA was DNase-treated and reverse transcribed with TCR constant-region primers, mostly using SuperScript III. Complete agreement was observed between the functional CMV T cell responses and the IgG serology results. The full study reports these points: Gini index rose and Shannon and inverse Simpson diversity fell from naive through CM, EM and EMRA in both CD4 and CD8 cells. RNA-based TCR counts may be influenced by expression changes linked to T cell activation and differentiation. TCR abundance followed a power law whose exponent differed between naive and memory subsets but was consistent across the three individuals. Once error correction was done, more than 90% of naive TCR sequences showed up just once, which made the naive abundance distributions much steeper than those of the memory subsets. The repertoire findings for the naive and memory subsets could not be validated, as no ground truth was available. Single alpha or beta chain sequences, rather than paired alpha/beta receptors, were used to define clonotypes.

To prepare the library, UMI-ligation and nested PCR was applied. The beta constant-region primer consisted of an equimolar mixture of two oligonucleotides that together covered TRBC1 and TRBC2. A single-stranded oligonucleotide carrying the SP2 primer and a 12-nucleotide UMI was ligated to the 3' end of the cDNA by T4 RNA ligase 1. Four rounds of PCR, combining the SP2 primer with nested alpha and beta constant-region primers, were used to amplify the ligated cDNA. Incubation of the ligation reaction was carried out at 16 degrees C for about 18-25 hours. To avoid over-amplification, PCR2 was usually performed as a SYBR Green qPCR and halted once a predetermined threshold was reached. Every purification after the first one was done using Agencourt AMPure XP magnetic beads. Libraries were quantified by Qubit and checked on a TapeStation, where a main peak was expected near 650 bp. Sequencing of the pooled libraries was done on an Illumina MiSeq using v2 2x251 paired-end kits, which typically yielded roughly 0.95-2.2 million reads per sample. Each sample's library went into the pool at approximately 4.2 nM, and about 4.5-8% PhiX was added to help with cluster recognition. Turning to the authors' computational methods: Using tag matching that tolerated one base-pair mismatch, Decombinator assigned V and J genes to FASTQ reads that had been processed by Demultiplexor. Collapsinator relied on UMIs to fix sequencing errors as well as frequency errors caused by PCR heterogeneity. TCRs were translated and CDR3s were extracted from the conserved cysteine to the FGXG phenylalanine by CDR3Translator, with non-productive sequences being flagged. Gini, Shannon entropy and inverse Simpson indices were calculated on repertoires that had been subsampled to equal numbers of UMI-defined TCRs. Within the linear range, a power law was fitted to clonotype abundance distributions using maximum likelihood. When run on a single naive CD8 sample, MIGEC and the pipeline yielded similar UMI counts, similar unique TCR numbers and similar clonal distributions. The repertoires were searched for about 7,300 CMV-associated CDR3 sequences that had been compiled from VDJdb and a published dataset. Using fastp at Q25 and MiXCR, TCRdb reprocessed the public reads and kept productive beta chains. Rows are combined by CDR3 protein, so each entry shows the most common genes and DNA. TCRdb, rather than the study authors, made the V and J calls. The sample profile shows 5,000 or so distinct CDR3 sequences; 7% of them were found once. Roughly 40% of the sample is in the top ten clones.

TCR alpha and beta chain libraries were amplified separately from the second PCR step onward. CMV status of each donor was established by measuring IFNgamma production from CD4+ T cells after fresh PBMCs were stimulated overnight with CMV viral lysate. CD4 T cells were positively selected using Miltenyi beads, after which CD8 T cells were positively selected from the CD4-negative fraction. After staining for CD3, CD4, CD8, CD45RA, CD27 and a live/dead dye, cells were sorted on a BD Aria II into four subsets based on CD45RA and CD27. Effector memory cells were sorted as CD45RA-CD27-, and EMRA cells as CD45RA+CD27-. A few healthy volunteers provided blood, and the blood of each volunteer was split into CD4 and CD8 T cells and then into four differentiation subsets. Approximately 120 ml of peripheral blood was collected from each donor, and PBMC were isolated by Ficoll-Paque PLUS density-gradient centrifugation. The sorted cells were lysed in RLT buffer, after which RNA was extracted using a Qiagen RNeasy kit and kept at -80 degrees C.

CDR1 MNHEY and CDR2 SVGEGT were looked up in the germline V gene. V and J are truncated by 5 bases and 6 bases respectively, leaving an intervening sequence of 17 bases. The CDR3 contains 14 residues, cysteine and phenylalanine counted. Here the CDR3 DNA is all that survives: 42 bases in frame from base 1. The clonotype was recovered from a human donor in good health. The receptor chain draws on TRBV6-2 or TRBV6-3 and TRBJ2-7; the D gene cannot be named for sure. The sample consisted of effector memory CD8+ T cells from blood. The cell subset or site label for this specimen denotes: effector memory, CD45RA- CD27-. The CDR3 protein is CASSQGSGAGEQYF. The DNA sequence reads TGTGCCAGCAGTCAAGGGTCCGGAGCAGGCGAGCAGTACTTC.